The 8 T cell receptor beta chains presented below share a single source sample, sequenced in a study of blood T cell repertoires in COVID-19. Assay: immunoSEQ multiplex PCR; the TCRdb copy retains only in-frame clones and omits some. The table has roughly 110,000 clones, about 89% seen once. Specimen: peripheral blood. The receptor source for this set is a man aged 35-49 years with acute or convalescent COVID-19.

This clone has more than one count but fewer than ten. The chain uses TRBV18 and TRBJ1-2; TRBD1 matches at 9 bases. The junction had 4 bases not matched to a gene; V was cut back by 1 base and J by 1 base. Germline loops: CDR1 KGHSH, CDR2 LQKENI. The CDR3 extends over 16 amino acids. The DNA of the CDR3 is TGTGCCAGCTCACCACGAGGGGACAGGGATAACTATGGCTACACCTTC. Its protein is CASSPRGDRDNYGYTF.

This clone was seen more than once but under ten times. V and J are TRBV5-1 and TRBJ2-3; TRBD1 is a possible D gene (6 bases). The germline V gene has CDR1 SGHRS and CDR2 YFSETQ. The CDR3 spans 13 residues. Trimming took 7 bases from V and 0 from J, leaving 9 bases between them. CDR3: CASEGQSTDTQYF. The CDR3 bases are TGCGCCAGCGAGGGACAAAGCACAGATACGCAGTATTTT.

The rearrangement joins TRBV7-2 to TRBJ1-4; D might be TRBD1 (6 bases). Between the trimmed V and J ends, which lost 6 bases and 7 bases, there was a span of 21 bases. This CDR3 has 16 residues. Germline V gives CDR1 SGHTA, CDR2 FQGNSA. CDR3 amino acids: CASSSSGGGEGEKLFF. CDR3 nucleotide sequence: TGTGCCAGCAGTTCATCAGGAGGGGGGGAGGGTGAAAAACTGTTTTTT.

This chain connects TRBV3-1 (or the pseudogene TRBV3-2) to TRBJ2-7; 7 nucleotides line up with TRBD2. The CDR3 extends over 14 amino acids. From germline, CDR1 is LGHDT and CDR2 YNNKEL (reference sequence). The junction had 11 bases not matched to a gene; V was cut back by 8 bases and J by 4 bases. CDR3 sequence reads: CASSPAGMIYEQYF. CDR3 DNA sequence: TGTGCCAGCTCCCCAGCGGGGATGATTTACGAGCAGTACTTC.

The rearrangement uses TRBV30 and TRBJ1-2; a possible D gene is TRBD1 (6 bases). Deletions cut 6 bases from V and 0 bases from J, with 11 bases between. The germline gives CDR1 GTSNPN, CDR2 SVGIG (reference sequence). CDR3 length: 13 residues. This CDR3 reads CACTGPSNYGYTF. The CDR3, as DNA: TGTGCCTGTACAGGGCCGTCTAACTATGGCTACACCTTC.

J is TRBJ1-4 and V is TRBV30; a possible D gene is TRBD1 (6 bases). In germline, CDR1 is GTSNPN, CDR2 SVGIG (reference sequence). V lost 5 bases and J lost 12, with 22 bases in between. This CDR3 is built from 14 residues. Here the CDR3 reads CAWGIGGQGVELFF. The CDR3 coding sequence is TGTGCCTGGGGGATCGGGGGGCAAGGGGTGGAACTGTTTTTT.

The J gene is TRBJ2-5, the V gene TRBV29-1; no firm D call. The CDR3 loop spans 11 amino acids. The germline V gene has CDR1 SQVTM and CDR2 ANQGSEA. V lost 6 bases to trimming and J lost 1 base, with 6 bases between them. CDR3 DNA sequence: TGCAGCGTCCCGAGCCAAGAGACCCAGTACTTC. Its protein product is CSVPSQETQYF.

The V and J genes are TRBV5-4 and TRBJ1-1; no reliable D call. V gave up 4 bases and J gave up 8 bases, with 18 bases separating them. This CDR3 has 14 amino acids. Germline V gene sequence: CDR1 SGHNT, CDR2 YYREEE (reference sequence). Written as DNA, the CDR3 is TGTGCCAGCAGCCCGGGCGATCGGGGAAACGAAGCTTTCTTT. Translating gives CASSPGDRGNEAFF.